This entry lists 18 T cell receptor beta chains sequenced from one sample in a study of breast tumors, draining lymph nodes, adjacent tissues. Samples came from axillary lymph nodes draining the breast cancer. MiXCR, run by TCRdb on the multiplex PCR reads, gives a single entry per CDR3 protein. The top ten hold more than 1% of the sample, which has about 270,000 distinct CDR3 sequences, under 35% seen once. Sequencing used axillary lymph node tissue. All receptors derive from a female donor with breast cancer. Some clones in this sample may be carry-over from other donors' samples.

Comment on this clonotype: At one boundary the junction diverges from the germline segment, which might be a read error. The CDR3 protein is CASGLAFWTACNQPQHF. CDR3 nucleotide sequence: TGTGCCAGCGGCTTAGCCTTTTGGACAGCCTGCAATCAGCCCCAGCATTTT. This sequence joins TRBV7-9 and TRBJ1-5; D perhaps matches TRBD1 (6 bases). This CDR3 contains 17 residues. Germline CDR1 reads SEHNR; CDR2 reads FQNEAQ (reference sequence).

This clonotype was detected many times. The chain employs TRBV7-2 and TRBJ2-7, with D tentatively TRBD2 (5 bases). Trimming pared 3 bases from V and 6 bases from J, leaving 21 bases between. Germline V lookup: CDR1 SGHTA, CDR2 FQGNSA. The CDR3 loop spans 16 amino acids. The CDR3 spells CASSFRAAGVQGEQYF. CDR3 nucleotide sequence: TGTGCCAGCAGCTTTAGGGCCGCCGGGGTCCAAGGCGAGCAGTACTTC.

Written as DNA, the CDR3 is TGTGCCAGCAGCCAAGGTGGGGGGGAGCTGTTTTTT. Encoded protein: CASSQGGGELFF. The rearrangement links TRBV3-1 to TRBJ2-2; D is ambiguous. V lost 1 base and J 8 bases, leaving 5 bases between the germline ends. Germline values: CDR1 LGHDT, CDR2 YNNKEL (reference sequence). This CDR3 comprises 12 residues. Drawing the rest from reference TRBV3-1 and TRBJ2-2, the complete variable domain is DTAVSQTPKYLVTQMGNDKSIKCEQNLGHDTMYWYKQDSKKFLKIMFSYNNKELIINETVPNRFSPKSPDKAHLNLHINSLELGDSAVYFCASSQGGGELFFGEGSRLTVL.

This clonotype was seen many times. The chain carries TRBV9 and TRBJ2-7; D is possibly TRBD1 or TRBD2 (6 bases each). Germline CDR1 and CDR2: SGDLS and YYNGEE. The CDR3 sequence is 15 residues long. Trimming pared 0 bases from V and 3 bases from J, leaving 13 bases between. The CDR3 DNA reads as TGTGCCAGCAGCGTAGGGGGGGACATTGACTACGAGCAGTACTTC. As protein: CASSVGGDIDYEQYF.

This clonotype was counted at least ten times. The V gene is TRBV7-2, the J gene TRBJ2-1, with 11 nucleotides matching TRBD2. In germline, CDR1 is SGHTA, CDR2 FQGNSA. V gave up 5 bases and J gave up 9 bases; unmatched junction bases: 6. The CDR3 totals 14 residues. The CDR3 region has the DNA TGTGCCAGCAGCGTACTAGCGGGAGATGGTGAGCAGTTCTTC. As protein: CASSVLAGDGEQFF.

As to this clonotype: A read error may explain this, as a much larger clone is one base away. This rearrangement joins TRBV12-3 or TRBV12-4 to TRBJ1-2; 10 bases are a match to TRBD1. The CDR3 covers 13 residues. This chain's CDR3 is CASSPGTGEGCTF. The CDR3 DNA follows: TGTGCCAGCAGTCCCGGGACAGGGGAAGGCTGCACCTTC.

This clonotype was seen more than once but under ten times. DNA for the CDR3: TGTGCCAGCAGCTCTAAACCGGGACCCCTCCTGTCCGAGCAGTTCTTC. This translates into CASSSKPGPLLSEQFF. The rearrangement uses TRBV11-2 and TRBJ2-1; D may be TRBD1 or TRBD2 (5 bases each). CDR3 length: 16 amino acids. V was shortened by 4 bases and J by 10 bases, with 23 bases between the two germline ends. Germline-derived CDR1 and CDR2 are SGHAT and FQNNGV.

This clonotype has only a few counts. The V gene is TRBV5-6, the J gene TRBJ1-1, with 11 bases identical to TRBD1. The CDR3 spans 14 residues. After removal of 3 bases from V and 3 bases from J, the junction contained 1 base not matched to a gene. Germline V CDR1 and CDR2: SGHDT, YYEEEE. CDR3 in amino acids: CASSWGQGDTEAFF. The CDR3 DNA is TGTGCCAGCAGCTGGGGACAGGGGGACACTGAAGCTTTCTTT. Combining the CDR3 with reference TRBV5-6 and TRBJ1-1 gives the whole variable domain DAGVTQSPTHLIKTRGQQVTLRCSPKSGHDTVSWYQQALGQGPQFIFQYYEEEERQRGNFPDRFSGHQFPNYSSELNVNALLLGDSALYLCASSWGQGDTEAFFGQGTRLTVV.

This clonotype was counted ten times or more. The chain carries TRBV7-2 and TRBJ2-3; TRBD2 matches 10 bases. The CDR3 length is 15 residues. Germline CDR1 SGHTA, CDR2 FQGNSA. V lost 6 bases and J lost 5; bases outside the gene matches: 8. The CDR3 region has the DNA TGTGCCAGCAGAGATGGAGCGGGAGGGCTAGATACGCAGTATTTT. As protein: CASRDGAGGLDTQYF.

For the CDR3, the DNA is TGTGCCAGCAGCCAAGGTTCCACCCTAGGTGATTATGGCTACACCTTC. Protein product: CASSQGSTLGDYGYTF. The rearrangement uses TRBV4-2 and TRBJ1-2; D gene ambiguous. CDR3 length: 16 residues. The germline gives CDR1 LGHNA, CDR2 YNFKEQ. V was cut by 1 base and J by 5 bases, with 17 bases left in between.

This clonotype has at least ten counts. The CDR3 region has the DNA TGTGCCAGTAGTATAGGAACCGACAGAATCTACGAGCAGTACTTC. It codes for CASSIGTDRIYEQYF. The chain employs TRBV19 and TRBJ2-7, with D possibly TRBD1 on 5 matching bases. This CDR3 is 15 amino acids long. Trimming left V 1 base short and J 3 bases short, with 13 bases between. The germline gives CDR1 LNHDA, CDR2 SQIVND (reference sequence).

In this sample, this clonotype turned up many times. This chain links TRBV12-3 or TRBV12-4 with TRBJ2-5; TRBD2 agrees at 13 bases. V was pared by 0 bases and J by 5 bases, with 3 bases of the junction left unmatched. The CDR3 sequence is 16 residues long. CDR3 region: CASSLAQLAGGETQYF. In nucleotides, the CDR3 is TGTGCCAGCAGTTTAGCGCAACTAGCGGGAGGGGAGACCCAGTACTTC.

This clonotype turned up a few times. The DNA for the CDR3 is TGTGCCAGCAGTATAATAGCGGGAGAGGCGACGGTTGCAGGCTACGAGCAGTACTTC. It specifies CASSIIAGEATVAGYEQYF. The V gene is TRBV6-5, the J gene TRBJ2-7; 9 nucleotides line up with TRBD2. V trimming: 5 bases; J trimming: 3 bases; junction bases outside the gene matches: 20. The CDR3 extends over 19 amino acids. The germline gives CDR1 MNHEY, CDR2 SVGAGI.

Remarks on this clonotype: With a much larger clone just one base away, this may be a read error. Without the conserved terminal phenylalanine or tryptophan, this CDR3 likely stems from a read error. The chain combines TRBV30 with TRBJ1-6; D call uncertain. This CDR3 region has 11 residues. CDR1 and CDR2 (germline): GTSNPN, SVGIG (reference sequence). The V end lost 4 bases, the J end lost 12 bases, and 10 bases lay between the germline ends. The CDR3 loop reads CAWITEGPLHL. The CDR3 region has the DNA TGTGCCTGGATTACAGAAGGACCCCTCCACCTT.

This clonotype was counted ten times or more. CDR3 residues: CASSQGREDTDTQYF. In DNA form, the CDR3 reads TGTGCCAGCAGCCAGGGGCGGGAGGACACAGATACGCAGTATTTT. The chain joins TRBV7-8 to TRBJ2-3; 8 nucleotides line up with TRBD2. This CDR3 has 15 amino acids. J was trimmed by 2 bases and V by 5 bases; bases with no gene match: 6. Per the germline V gene, CDR1 is SGHVS and CDR2 is FQNEAQ.

This clonotype was picked up many times. The chain combines TRBV6-1 with TRBJ1-5, with TRBD1 matching 7 bases. Germline CDR1 is MNHNS and CDR2 is SASEGT. The CDR3 is 18 amino acids. V shed 5 bases and J 0 bases; nucleotides not matched to a gene: 13. CDR3 in DNA: TGTGCCAGCAGTTTGACAGGGCCCCCTTGGGTTAGCAATCAGCCCCAGCATTTT. The encoded protein is CASSLTGPPWVSNQPQHF.

On this clonotype: A much larger clone differs by one base, so this may be a read error. This CDR3 fails to terminate in the conserved phenylalanine or tryptophan, so it likely reflects a read error. CDR3 loop: CASGLWGRNEQFL. The CDR3, as DNA: TGTGCTAGTGGTTTGTGGGGCCGAAATGAGCAGTTCCTC. The chain couples TRBV10-2 to TRBJ2-1; maybe TRBD1 (5 bases). This CDR3 has 13 amino acids. Germline values: CDR1 WSHSY, CDR2 SAAADI.

This clonotype was counted ten times or more. The chain joins TRBV19 to TRBJ2-1, with unresolved D. The CDR3 covers 11 residues. Germline CDR1 LNHDA, CDR2 SQIVND (reference sequence). Trimming took off 9 bases at V and 4 bases at J, with 7 bases between the two ends. The CDR3 DNA reads as TGTGCCAGCCCCAGTTACAATGAGCAGTTCTTC. Protein sequence: CASPSYNEQFF. Variable domain in full (rest from reference TRBV19 and TRBJ2-1): DGGITQSPKYLFRKEGQNVTLSCEQNLNHDAMYWYRQDPGQGLRLIYYSQIVNDFQKGDIAEGYSVSREKKESFPLTVTSAQKNPTAFYLCASPSYNEQFFGPGTRLTVL.